Presented here are 23 T cell receptor beta chains from one specimen sequenced in a study of CD8+ T cells in alopecia areata. Extracted RNA was reverse transcribed, and the resulting cDNA served as sequencing template. The assay was immunoSEQ multiplex PCR, and TCRdb's table has in-frame clones only and misses some. The table has about 120,000 clones, approximately 47% seen once. Sequenced input: NKG2D-low CD8+ T cells sorted from blood. These receptors were collected from a human donor with alopecia areata.

The chain is built from TRBV5-1 and TRBJ2-1, with 8 bases identical to TRBD2. This CDR3 is 14 amino acids long. The V gene's germline CDR1 is SGHRS and CDR2 YFSETQ. Trimming at V came to 4 bases and at J to 3 bases, leaving 3 bases not matched to a gene. The CDR3 region has the DNA TGCGCCAGCAGCCACACTAGCGGCTACAATGAGCAGTTCTTC. Translation: CASSHTSGYNEQFF.

In the case of this clone: At the DNA level, this CDR3 is encoded by other sequences in the same sample as well. V usage is TRBV30 and J usage is TRBJ2-6; either TRBD1 or TRBD2 may supply D (5 bases each). Trimming shortened V by 0 bases and J by 2 bases, and 5 bases separated the two germline ends. CDR1 is GTSNPN and CDR2 is SVGIG in the germline V gene (reference sequence). The CDR3 has 14 amino acids. In DNA form, the CDR3 reads TGTGCCTGGAGTGTGGGGGCTGGGGCCAACGTCCTGACTTTC. Translating it yields CAWSVGAGANVLTF.

The chain links TRBV30 to TRBJ1-1; no firm D call. This CDR3 is 11 amino acids long. Germline V gives CDR1 GTSNPN, CDR2 SVGIG (reference sequence). Trimming removed 2 bases from V and 6 bases from J, with 7 bases in between. CDR3 sequence (DNA): TGTGCCTGGAGTATGGAGGCTGAAGCTTTCTTT. As protein: CAWSMEAEAFF. The whole variable domain, filled in from reference TRBV30 and TRBJ1-1, reads SQTIHQWPATLVQPVGSPLSLECTVEGTSNPNLYWYRQAAGRGLQLLFYSVGIGQISSEVPQNLSASRPQDRQFILSSKKLLLSDSGFYLCAWSMEAEAFFGQGTRLTVV.

In the case of this clone: Other nucleotide sequences from this sample produce the same CDR3. V usage is TRBV2 and J usage is TRBJ2-5; D is unresolved. In germline, CDR1 is SNHLY, CDR2 FYNNEI. The V gene lost 1 base and the J gene lost 5 bases, with 2 bases spanning the gap. The CDR3 has 11 amino acids. CDR3 DNA sequence: TGTGCCAGCAGTGAAGGGGAGACCCAGTACTTC. It codes for CASSEGETQYF.

The chain links TRBV14 to TRBJ2-1; D remains ambiguous. Germline assignment: CDR1 SGHDN and CDR2 FVKESK. The CDR3 sequence is 18 residues long. The germline V and J ends were trimmed by 0 bases and 2 bases, with 17 bases remaining between them. DNA of the CDR3: TGTGCCAGCAGCCAAGACCCACCCTGGACCAGCCCCTACAATGAGCAGTTCTTC. Translated: CASSQDPPWTSPYNEQFF.

This clone came up a few times. The V call is TRBV7-9, the J call TRBJ1-1; D not certain. Deletions cut 5 bases from V and 1 base from J, with 17 bases between. Germline assignment: CDR1 SEHNR and CDR2 FQNEAQ (reference sequence). There are 16 residues in the CDR3. The CDR3 nucleotides read TGTGCCAGCAGCCCCGGATTCGCGGCCGAGAACACTGAAGCTTTCTTT. This codes for CASSPGFAAENTEAFF.

The V call is TRBV29-1, the J call TRBJ1-2; TRBD1 is a possible D gene (6 bases). The CDR3 length is 15 residues. Germline V gene lookup returns CDR1 SQVTM and CDR2 ANQGSEA. The ends were cut back, 4 bases at V and 3 bases at J, with 18 bases in the middle. CDR3 sequence: CSVGRRSGADYGYTF. Written as DNA, the CDR3 is TGCAGCGTTGGACGTCGATCGGGGGCTGACTATGGCTACACCTTC.

The chain is built from TRBV15 and TRBJ2-7; D is unresolved. With 5 bases removed from V and 5 bases from J, the gap between germline ends came to 13 bases. This CDR3 spans 13 amino acids. Germline CDR1 and CDR2: LNHNV and YYDKDF (reference sequence). CDR3 sequence: CATSYPVADEQYF. DNA for the CDR3: TGTGCCACCAGCTACCCGGTGGCGGACGAGCAGTACTTC. Full variable domain (missing parts from reference TRBV15 and TRBJ2-7): DAMVIQNPRYQVTQFGKPVTLSCSQTLNHNVMYWYQQKSSQAPKLLFHYYDKDFNNEADTPDNFQSRRPNTSFCFLDIRSPGLGDTAMYLCATSYPVADEQYFGPGTRLTVT.

This clone was counted between two and nine times. This chain connects TRBV11-2 to TRBJ2-5, with D hard to call. Trimming stripped 2 bases from V and 4 bases from J, with 8 bases between. This CDR3 is built from 13 residues. Germline CDR1 SGHAT, CDR2 FQNNGV. The CDR3 loop reads CASSLSLGETQYF. The DNA of the CDR3 is TGTGCCAGCAGCTTAAGCCTGGGAGAGACCCAGTACTTC.

This chain joins TRBV29-1 and TRBJ2-1; 7 nucleotides align to TRBD2. The junction had 14 bases not matched to a gene; V was cut back by 5 bases and J by 4 bases. Germline lookup yields CDR1 SQVTM and CDR2 ANQGSEA. CDR3 length equals 16 residues. CDR3 protein: CSVPLPEGREYNEQFF. The CDR3 nucleotides read TGCAGCGTTCCTCTGCCGGAGGGGCGGGAGTACAATGAGCAGTTCTTC.

J is TRBJ1-5 and V is TRBV30, with 9 bases that match TRBD1. This CDR3 is built from 14 residues. The V segment lost 6 bases and the J segment 7 bases; nucleotides outside the gene matches: 10. Germline V gene sequence: CDR1 GTSNPN, CDR2 SVGIG (reference sequence). As DNA, the CDR3 is TGTGCCTGCCAACAGACAGGGGGAGCGCAGCCCCAGCATTTT. It is translated as CACQQTGGAQPQHF. The full variable domain, rest sourced from reference TRBV30 and TRBJ1-5, is SQTIHQWPATLVQPVGSPLSLECTVEGTSNPNLYWYRQAAGRGLQLLFYSVGIGQISSEVPQNLSASRPQDRQFILSSKKLLLSDSGFYLCACQQTGGAQPQHFGDGTRLSIL.

This chain connects TRBV30 to TRBJ2-1; possible D gene TRBD2, 6 bases. Trimming took off 1 base at V and 10 bases at J, with 11 bases between the two ends. CDR3 length equals 12 residues. Germline V gene lookup returns CDR1 GTSNPN and CDR2 SVGIG (reference sequence). DNA for the CDR3: TGTGCCTGGAGTGGGAGGGGCGGGGAGCAGTTCTTC. Protein: CAWSGRGGEQFF.

There are a few counts of this clone. The chain has TRBV28 and TRBJ2-5; D may be TRBD2 (6 bases). The CDR3 is 16 amino acids. Germline V gene lookup returns CDR1 MDHEN and CDR2 SYDVKM. The V end was cut by 6 bases, the J end by 6 bases, with 23 bases between. The CDR3 sequence: CASSPSVERTEKTQYF. The CDR3 DNA follows: TGTGCCAGCAGCCCTAGCGTGGAAAGAACAGAGAAGACCCAGTACTTC.

In its sample, this clone was seen a few times. This chain connects TRBV29-1 to TRBJ2-6; no clear D gene. Germline-derived CDR1 and CDR2 are SQVTM and ANQGSEA. Trimming pared 0 bases from V and 0 bases from J, leaving 12 bases between. The CDR3 totals 17 residues. Written as DNA, the CDR3 is TGCAGCGTTGAAGATAGTGTCTCAGGCTCTGGGGCCAACGTCCTGACTTTC. Translating gives CSVEDSVSGSGANVLTF.

V is TRBV29-1 and J is TRBJ2-5, with 7 bases fitting TRBD1. CDR3 size: 14 residues. The J segment lost 2 bases and the V segment lost 6 bases, leaving 9 bases of the junction unmatched. CDR1 and CDR2 from the germline V gene are SQVTM and ANQGSEA. CDR3 region: CSVKGETGQETQYF. The CDR3, as DNA: TGCAGCGTCAAAGGCGAGACAGGGCAAGAGACCCAGTACTTC.

The genes are TRBV7-2 and TRBJ2-3; D tentatively reads TRBD1 or TRBD2 (5 bases each). Germline CDR1 is SGHTA and CDR2 is FQGNSA. The CDR3 loop spans 17 amino acids. The V gene lost 3 bases and the J gene lost 2 bases, with 18 bases spanning the gap. CDR3 sequence: CASSFRTLGANTDTQYF. The CDR3 nucleotides are TGTGCCAGCAGCTTCCGGACTCTTGGGGCTAACACAGATACGCAGTATTTT.

The chain carries TRBV30 and TRBJ2-1; TRBD1 is a possible D gene (6 bases). This CDR3 has 12 residues. The germline V and J ends were trimmed by 8 bases and 8 bases, with 16 bases remaining between them. Germline CDR1 is GTSNPN and CDR2 is SVGIG (reference sequence). This CDR3 reads CALRDIRYEQFF. Written as DNA, the CDR3 is TGTGCCCTCCGGGACATCCGCTATGAGCAGTTCTTC.

V gene TRBV6-5 combines with J gene TRBJ2-7; TRBD1 matches at 9 bases. The CDR3 loop spans 14 amino acids. Germline values: CDR1 MNHEY, CDR2 SVGAGI. Trimming at V came to 6 bases and at J to 4 bases, leaving 7 bases not matched to a gene. CDR3 protein: CASSSGTGSYEQYF. CDR3 sequence (DNA): TGTGCCAGCAGCTCCGGGACAGGGTCGTACGAGCAGTACTTC.

The chain is built from TRBV29-1 and TRBJ2-2; unclear D gene. The CDR3 extends over 13 amino acids. V gave up 0 bases and J gave up 0 bases, with 2 bases separating them. Germline-derived CDR1 and CDR2 are SQVTM and ANQGSEA. The CDR3: CSVEDTNTGELFF. The CDR3 DNA reads TGCAGCGTTGAAGATACGAACACCGGGGAGCTGTTTTTT.

The V call is TRBV9, the J call TRBJ2-1; 7 bases fit TRBD2. Per the germline V gene, CDR1 is SGDLS and CDR2 is YYNGEE. The CDR3 contains 14 residues. V lost 4 bases and J lost 6; bases outside the gene matches: 7. The CDR3 DNA is TGTGCCAGCAGCCCAACTGGGGGGGGCAATGAGCAGTTCTTC. Its protein product is CASSPTGGGNEQFF.

The J gene is TRBJ2-1, the V gene TRBV6-6; D uncertain. Germline loops: CDR1 MNHNY, CDR2 SVGAGI (reference sequence). This CDR3 contains 13 residues. V lost 1 base, J lost 6 bases, and 7 bases lay in between. CDR3 amino acids: CASSYYGPNEQFF. Written as DNA, the CDR3 is TGTGCCAGCAGTTACTACGGGCCCAATGAGCAGTTCTTC.

This clone was detected only a few times. The chain employs TRBV29-1 and TRBJ2-1, with D uncertain. This CDR3 contains 14 residues. V dropped 6 bases and J dropped 2 bases, with 14 bases sitting between them. Germline CDR1 SQVTM, CDR2 ANQGSEA. The CDR3 sequence is CSVLFLEPYNEQFF. In DNA, the CDR3 is TGCAGCGTACTTTTCCTAGAGCCCTACAATGAGCAGTTCTTC.

The rearrangement links TRBV29-1 to TRBJ2-1; TRBD1 aligns across 11 bases. The CDR3 runs to 17 residues. Germline V gene sequence: CDR1 SQVTM, CDR2 ANQGSEA. The junction had 14 bases not matched to a gene; V was cut back by 6 bases and J by 4 bases. CDR3 DNA sequence: TGCAGCGTCTTCCGCGGCGGACAGGGGGCTTTGTACAATGAGCAGTTCTTC. This gives the protein CSVFRGGQGALYNEQFF.